One and the same sample provided the 30 T cell receptor beta chains below, sequenced in a study of human T cells and chemical hapten exposure (dated by TCRdb to the early 2020s). Reading the label with the study, this specimen's time point is: patch test 1, 2 weeks after DPC sensitization. Explained via the paper, the treatment or condition label denotes: therapeutic diphenylcyclopropenone sensitization with weekly scalp DPC. The library was generated by RACE. The sequencing machine was a NextSeq 500. TCRdb passed the public sequencing reads through fastp at Q25 and MiXCR, retaining productive beta sequences. Each record represents a unique CDR3 protein, reported with the most common genes and DNA among its rows. The sample table lists about 340,000 distinct CDR3 sequences, around 7% of them with a count of one. Clones ranked in the top ten supply around 8.2% of the sample. The specimen was whole blood, collected in connection with sensitization to the hapten diphenylcyclopropenone (DPC). Receptor source: a woman aged 18-35 years with alopecia areata. Some clones in this sample may be carry-over from other donors' samples.

The chain recombines TRBV7-3 with TRBJ2-2; D not certain. The ends were cut back, 4 bases at V and 3 bases at J, with 3 bases in the middle. The CDR3 is 12 amino acids. Germline CDR1 reads SGHTA; CDR2 reads FQGTGA. CDR3 in DNA: TGTGCCAGCAGCTCGGACACCGGGGAGCTGTTTTTT. It translates to CASSSDTGELFF.

The table lists this clonotype with a few counts. This chain connects TRBV28 to TRBJ1-2; D may be TRBD1 (5 bases). This CDR3 comprises 13 residues. Trimming shortened V by 6 bases and J by 4 bases, and 12 bases separated the two germline ends. From germline, CDR1 is MDHEN and CDR2 SYDVKM. The CDR3 reads CASRTGPGYGYTF. The CDR3 region has the DNA TGTGCCAGCAGGACGGGGCCAGGCTATGGCTACACCTTC.

The genes are TRBV27 and TRBJ2-1, with 8 bases identical to TRBD1. The CDR3 covers 15 residues. CDR1 is MNHEY and CDR2 is SMNVEV in the germline V gene (reference sequence). The V gene end was trimmed by 3 bases and the J gene end by 8 bases; junction bases not matched to a gene: 9. The CDR3: CASSFLDRAKDEQFF. In DNA, the CDR3 is TGTGCCAGCAGTTTCTTGGACAGGGCGAAGGATGAGCAGTTCTTC.

At least ten counts were recorded for this clonotype. The chain uses TRBV7-9 and TRBJ1-5; D gene unclear. Per the germline V gene, CDR1 is SEHNR and CDR2 is FQNEAQ (reference sequence). The CDR3 is 14 residues long. Trimming pared 8 bases from V and 4 bases from J, leaving 15 bases between. CDR3 DNA sequence: TGTGCCAGCGCGGGCGCGGGTGCGAATCAGCCCCAGCATTTT. Residues: CASAGAGANQPQHF.

The chain employs TRBV6-5 and TRBJ2-7; 7 bases line up with TRBD1. Germline CDR1 and CDR2: MNHEY and SVGAGI. CDR3 length equals 14 residues. Trimming took 6 bases from V and 6 from J; bases not matched to a gene: 11. The CDR3 loop reads CASSKQGRKSEQYF. The CDR3 region has the DNA TGTGCCAGCAGCAAACAGGGGCGGAAATCCGAGCAGTACTTC.

This clonotype was detected a few times. The chain couples TRBV28 to TRBJ2-5; tentatively, D is TRBD1 (6 bases). This CDR3 region has 13 residues. In germline, CDR1 is MDHEN, CDR2 SYDVKM. The V and J ends lost 8 bases and 1 base respectively, with 11 bases between them. As DNA, the CDR3 is TGTGCCAGCCTCCGGGACACCCAAGAGACCCAGTACTTC. Encoded protein: CASLRDTQETQYF.

This clonotype showed up just a few times. J is TRBJ2-5 and V is TRBV4-1; 12 bases agree with TRBD2. The CDR3 is made up of 19 amino acids. J was trimmed by 2 bases and V by 3 bases; bases with no gene match: 13. Germline V CDR1 and CDR2: MGHRA, YSYEKL. The CDR3 bases are TGCGCCAGCAGCCAGCCGGGACTAGCGGGCCCCAGGAGACAAGAGACCCAGTACTTC. As protein: CASSQPGLAGPRRQETQYF.

CDR3 sequence: CASSQDSRQPQHF. CDR3 nucleotides: TGCGCCAGCAGCCAGGACAGTCGGCAGCCCCAGCATTTT. This chain links TRBV4-3 with TRBJ1-5, with D perhaps TRBD1 (6 bases). Germline CDR1 and CDR2: LGHNA and YSLEER. The CDR3 has 13 amino acids. V dropped 3 bases and J dropped 7 bases, with 10 bases sitting between them.

This clonotype was counted between two and nine times. The chain couples TRBV7-2 to TRBJ2-7, with D unresolved. This CDR3 contains 14 residues. V was shortened by 0 bases and J by 3 bases, with 9 bases between the two germline ends. The germline V gene has CDR1 SGHTA and CDR2 FQGNSA. The CDR3 DNA is TGTGCCAGCAGCTTAGCAGGCGAGCTCTACGAGCAGTACTTC. It translates to CASSLAGELYEQYF.

The CDR3 DNA follows: TGTGCCAGCAGCCATGGGGGCTTGGGTGAAAAACTGTTTTTT. This codes for CASSHGGLGEKLFF. The chain uses TRBV3-1 and TRBJ1-4, with D maybe TRBD1 (6 bases). CDR1 LGHDT and CDR2 YNNKEL come from the germline V gene (reference sequence). There are 14 residues in the CDR3. Trimming shortened V by 3 bases and J by 7 bases, and 12 bases separated the two germline ends.

This clonotype was observed a few times. The chain recombines TRBV12-3 or TRBV12-4 with TRBJ1-1; 9 bases fit TRBD1. The CDR3 totals 15 residues. After removal of 7 bases from V and 4 bases from J, the junction contained 10 bases not matched to a gene. For the CDR3, the DNA is TGTGCCAGCAAAGCACAGGGGGCGCCGGGCACTGAAGCTTTCTTT. Its translation: CASKAQGAPGTEAFF.

V usage is TRBV29-1 and J usage is TRBJ1-5; D not resolved. The CDR3 runs to 14 residues. V was cut by 7 bases and J by 0 bases, with 13 bases left in between. In germline, CDR1 is SQVTM, CDR2 ANQGSEA. The CDR3 bases are TGCAGCGCCCGATCAGGAGATAGCAATCAGCCCCAGCATTTT. Amino acids: CSARSGDSNQPQHF.

The sample holds many counts of this clonotype. This chain links TRBV29-1 with TRBJ1-2; D may be TRBD1 (6 bases). V was shortened by 3 bases and J by 0 bases, with 14 bases between the two germline ends. This CDR3 is built from 15 residues. Germline V gene lookup returns CDR1 SQVTM and CDR2 ANQGSEA. CDR3 coding DNA: TGCAGCGTTGAGGGGCAGGGGTTCCCTAACTATGGCTACACCTTC. Translation gives CSVEGQGFPNYGYTF.

The chain combines TRBV18 with TRBJ1-2, with D possibly TRBD1 on 5 matching bases. The CDR3 spans 13 residues. Germline V gene lookup returns CDR1 KGHSH and CDR2 LQKENI. V was shortened by 3 bases and J by 4 bases, with 9 bases between the two germline ends. CDR3 DNA: TGTGCCAGCTCACCCGACAGAATCTATGGCTACACCTTC. Translation gives CASSPDRIYGYTF.

The CDR3: CASSLGTGVGDTQYF. The CDR3 DNA is TGTGCCAGCAGCCTTGGGACAGGAGTAGGCGATACGCAGTATTTT. This chain uses TRBV5-6 with TRBJ2-3, with TRBD1 matching 8 bases. This CDR3 spans 15 amino acids. V lost 4 bases and J lost 6; bases outside the gene matches: 10. Germline V gives CDR1 SGHDT, CDR2 YYEEEE.

The CDR3 sequence is CAISGSGLGTDTQYF. As DNA, the CDR3 is TGTGCCATCAGTGGATCGGGCCTCGGGACAGATACGCAGTATTTT. The chain has TRBV10-3 and TRBJ2-3, with D unresolved. Trimming removed 4 bases at V and 3 bases at J, with 14 bases between. CDR3 length: 15 residues. The germline V gene encodes CDR1 ENHRY and CDR2 SYGVKD.

V usage is TRBV2 and J usage is TRBJ1-2; perhaps TRBD1 as D (5 bases). CDR3 length: 13 residues. Germline V gene sequence: CDR1 SNHLY, CDR2 FYNNEI. V dropped 0 bases and J dropped 4 bases, with 6 bases sitting between them. CDR3 loop: CASSEARGYGYTF. CDR3 bases: TGTGCCAGCAGTGAAGCAAGGGGCTATGGCTACACCTTC.

CDR3 nucleotide sequence: TGTGCCATCAGTGATTATATCCAGGCCGCAACGGGGGGGACTGAAGCTTTCTTT. Translating gives CAISDYIQAATGGTEAFF. The genes are TRBV10-3 and TRBJ1-1; possibly TRBD1 for D (5 bases). CDR3 length: 18 amino acids. The V and J ends lost 3 bases and 5 bases respectively, with 25 bases between them. The germline V gene encodes CDR1 ENHRY and CDR2 SYGVKD.

This clonotype was seen only a few times. The CDR3 DNA reads TGTGCCAGCAGCTTAGTGGCGAACATGAACACTGAAGCTTTCTTT. Translated: CASSLVANMNTEAFF. This rearrangement joins TRBV7-8 to TRBJ1-1; no firm D call. CDR3 length: 15 amino acids. Deletions cut 1 base from V and 0 bases from J, with 9 bases between. In germline, CDR1 is SGHVS, CDR2 FQNEAQ.

This clonotype was picked up a small number of times. This chain connects TRBV29-1 to TRBJ1-2; TRBD1 aligns across 7 bases. Trimming cost V 6 bases and J 0 bases; bases outside gene matches: 4. Germline V gene sequence: CDR1 SQVTM, CDR2 ANQGSEA. The CDR3 spans 13 residues. The CDR3 spells CSVTGQTNYGYTF. The CDR3 region has the DNA TGCAGCGTGACGGGACAGACTAACTATGGCTACACCTTC.

Regarding this clonotype: Mismatch with germline at one junction end may stem from a read error. The V gene is TRBV7-7, the J gene TRBJ2-5, with D possibly being TRBD2 (5 bases). Germline-derived CDR1 and CDR2 are SSHAT and FNYEAQ (reference sequence). The CDR3 spans 15 residues. CDR3 sequence (DNA): TGTGCTAGCAGCCCATCCGGGAACCACCAAGAGACCCAGTACTTC. It is translated as CASSPSGNHQETQYF.

This sequence joins TRBV28 and TRBJ2-7; the match to TRBD1 covers 9 bases. This CDR3 has 15 amino acids. Germline CDR1 reads MDHEN; CDR2 reads SYDVKM. Trimming took 8 bases from V and 6 from J; bases not matched to a gene: 14. CDR3 residues: CASSYPGTGMGEQYF. The CDR3 DNA reads TGTGCCAGCTCCTATCCCGGGACAGGGATGGGCGAGCAGTACTTC.

This clonotype was counted only a few times. The gene calls are TRBV28 and TRBJ1-5, with unresolved D. Trimming pared 10 bases from V and 1 base from J, leaving 8 bases between. Germline V gene lookup returns CDR1 MDHEN and CDR2 SYDVKM. CDR3 length: 12 residues. This CDR3 reads CAIQRSNQPQHF. CDR3 DNA sequence: TGTGCCATACAGCGGAGCAATCAGCCCCAGCATTTT.

This clonotype came up a few times. This chain uses TRBV7-9 with TRBJ1-2, with 10 bases that match TRBD1. The CDR3 covers 16 residues. V lost 1 base, J lost 3 bases, and 5 bases stayed unmatched. Germline CDR1 and CDR2: SEHNR and FQNEAQ (reference sequence). The CDR3 reads CASSLGGQGKDYGYTF. In DNA form, the CDR3 reads TGTGCCAGCAGCTTAGGGGGACAGGGGAAGGACTATGGCTACACCTTC.

The table lists this clonotype with a few counts. The chain links TRBV20-1 to TRBJ1-1; D uncertain. The CDR3 runs to 14 residues. V lost 5 bases, J lost 3 bases, and 16 bases lay in between. Germline CDR1 and CDR2: DFQATT and SNEGSKA (reference sequence). The DNA of the CDR3 is TGCAGTGCTCCTCACCAACCATGGGACACTGAAGCTTTCTTT. It is translated as CSAPHQPWDTEAFF.

The chain employs TRBV6-2 or TRBV6-3 and TRBJ1-2, with D perhaps matching TRBD1 (6 bases). V lost 5 bases and J lost 5, with 15 bases in between. CDR1 is MNHEY, CDR2 SVGEGT, per germline. This CDR3 spans 14 amino acids. The CDR3 protein is CASSRDTTAYGYTF. CDR3 bases: TGTGCCAGCAGTCGGGACACAACGGCGTATGGCTACACCTTC.

This clonotype was detected many times. The chain carries TRBV3-1 and TRBJ2-3, with 7 bases that match TRBD1. V shed 0 bases, J shed 7 bases, and the junction held 7 bases outside the gene matches. The CDR3 is made up of 15 amino acids. The germline V gene encodes CDR1 LGHDT and CDR2 YNNKEL (reference sequence). CDR3 in DNA: TGTGCCAGCAGCCAAGAGACAGGGTTGGGAAATACGCAGTATTTT. Its protein is CASSQETGLGNTQYF.

The chain is built from TRBV4-2 and TRBJ2-3; D gene uncertain. V lost 0 bases, J lost 2 bases, and 9 bases lay in between. Looked up from germline, CDR1 is LGHNA and CDR2 is YNFKEQ. The CDR3 has 15 amino acids. CDR3 loop: CASSQETSTTDTQYF. DNA of the CDR3: TGTGCCAGCAGCCAAGAAACCTCGACCACAGATACGCAGTATTTT.

This clonotype was detected a few times. The gene calls are TRBV12-3 or TRBV12-4 and TRBJ2-3; 11 nucleotides agree with TRBD1. This CDR3 has 16 amino acids. Germline trimming cut 5 bases from V and 7 bases from J; bases unmatched to any gene: 11. The CDR3: CASSPGQGDRVYTQYF. The DNA for the CDR3 is TGTGCCAGCAGTCCGGGACAGGGGGACCGCGTATATACGCAGTATTTT.

This clonotype was counted a few times. The chain carries TRBV4-1 and TRBJ2-3; 15 bases map to TRBD2. V lost 2 bases to trimming and J lost 6 bases; unmatched junction nucleotides: 6. This CDR3 is built from 17 residues. Germline V CDR1 and CDR2: MGHRA, YSYEKL. CDR3 amino acids: CASSQRTSGGARDTQYF. CDR3 in DNA: TGCGCCAGCAGCCAACGGACTAGCGGGGGGGCGAGGGATACGCAGTATTTT.